This T cell receptor (beta chain) was recovered during a study of CD4 T cell repertoires in COVID-19. Measured with immunoSEQ multiplex PCR; TCRdb has only the in-frame clones, and not every one. The sample has about 75,000 clones, about four fifths seen once. About this clone: Its antigen is currently unknown.

Samples came from patients recovered from mild-to-severe COVID-19. These memory T cells were uncultured and sequenced directly after ex vivo isolation. Broader study findings: In SARS-CoV and/or HKU1 spike cultures, between roughly 7 and 25% of SARS-CoV-2 clonotypes reappeared. Two or all three memory subsets shared several highly expanded SARS-CoV-2-reactive clonotypes.

V was cut by 0 bases and J by 0 bases, with 10 bases left in between. This CDR3 region has 16 residues. The V gene's germline CDR1 is SGHDT and CDR2 YYEEEE. This clonotype originated in a human donor who had COVID-19. The chain combines TRBV5-6 with TRBJ1-3; no definite D call. Source: CD4+ T cells from peripheral blood, taken after recovery from COVID-19. CDR3 in amino acids: CASSLVSDVSGNTIYF. DNA of the CDR3: TGTGCCAGCAGCTTGGTTTCCGACGTCTCTGGAAACACCATATATTTT.